Listed below are T cell receptor beta chains from one sample, sequenced in a study of blood T cell repertoires in COVID-19. TCRdb's table, derived via immunoSEQ multiplex PCR, lists solely in-frame clones and lacks some. The sample lists fewer than 600,000 clones; approximately 92% were seen once. The specimen sequenced was peripheral blood. These receptors came from a man between 18 and 29 years old with COVID-19, enrolled during active disease. Each CDR3 is given without its conserved first and last residue. Each record gives: V gene, D gene, J gene, CDR3 protein. D genes are given only for firm matches.

TRBV25-1	NA	TRBJ1-1	ASSEYEDTEAF
TRBV30	NA	TRBJ2-1	AWGGLRGRRNEQF
TRBV27	TRBD1	TRBJ1-6	ASSFGQGAYSPLH
TRBV3-1/TRBV3-2	TRBD1	TRBJ2-5	ASSQVGQGAETQY
TRBV25-1	TRBD2	TRBJ2-3	ASSEYRDSGGTDTQY
TRBV27	TRBD1	TRBJ1-4	ASSFQGVTNEKLF
TRBV5-1	NA	TRBJ2-5	ASSWAPVQETQY
TRBV10-1	NA	TRBJ2-7	ASSESGVYEQY
TRBV19	TRBD2	TRBJ2-1	ASSIVLSGGKNEQF
TRBV6-5	TRBD1	TRBJ2-5	ASSYSPGGSETQY
TRBV12-3/TRBV12-4	NA	TRBJ2-3	ASSFGEGNTQY
TRBV2	TRBD1	TRBJ1-3	ASRRQGVGGNTIY
TRBV5-7	NA	TRBJ1-1	ASSLGQEDTEAF
TRBV3-1/TRBV3-2	TRBD1	TRBJ2-3	ASSPDRGLTSTDTQY
TRBV11-2	TRBD1	TRBJ1-1	ASSLATGVNTEAF
TRBV14	TRBD2	TRBJ2-1	ASSQASGYNEQF
TRBV6-5	NA	TRBJ1-1	ASSYDTRAEAF
TRBV7-6	TRBD2	TRBJ2-2	ASSLGPSGTNTGELF
TRBV27	NA	TRBJ1-1	ASSLSDTNTEAF
TRBV15	NA	TRBJ1-5	ATSSRPDSSNQPQH
TRBV15	NA	TRBJ2-3	ATSPRLADTQY
TRBV6-6	TRBD1	TRBJ1-3	ASSSDRFDGNTIY
TRBV3-1/TRBV3-2	TRBD2	TRBJ2-2	ASSHRSRGGRSGELF
TRBV21-1	NA	TRBJ2-2	ASSSGAGKSNTGELF
TRBV30	NA	TRBJ1-5	AWSVSGDQPQH
TRBV27	TRBD1	TRBJ2-5	ASKLRDSQETQY
TRBV18	TRBD1	TRBJ1-1	ASSPLTGETEAF
TRBV6-5	NA	TRBJ2-7	ASSGFEGYEQY
TRBV14	NA	TRBJ2-1	ASSPSGERNEQF
TRBV2	NA	TRBJ1-5	ASSVGGSQAPQH
TRBV10-2	NA	TRBJ2-1	ASSGPTALRASYNEQF
TRBV6-1	NA	TRBJ2-7	ASSELAAMYYEQY
TRBV5-1	TRBD1	TRBJ2-3	ASSLGHRGYDTQY
TRBV6-1	NA	TRBJ2-5	ASSEVRVVWETQY
TRBV7-8	NA	TRBJ1-6	ASSFRGIGDSPLH
TRBV6-5	TRBD1	TRBJ1-2	ASSRAGGGYGYT
TRBV19	TRBD1	TRBJ1-5	ASSMGQRSNQPQH
TRBV19	NA	TRBJ2-3	ASSISGGGWDTQY
TRBV9	TRBD1	TRBJ2-7	ASSPSGTGLHEQY
TRBV10-1	NA	TRBJ2-7	ASSDMYEQY
TRBV11-3	NA	TRBJ1-1	ASSSDRNTEAF
TRBV10-3	NA	TRBJ1-3	AISPTGNAGNTIY
TRBV6-5	NA	TRBJ2-5	ASSYSMRETQY
TRBV27	NA	TRBJ2-1	ASKGATAYNEQF
TRBV3-1/TRBV3-2	NA	TRBJ2-7	ASRETGTYEQY
TRBV6-5	NA	TRBJ2-2	ATDRSNTGELF
TRBV6-5	NA	TRBJ1-3	ASSTDRGPGNTIY